The entry below gives a single T cell receptor beta chain sequence along with its context. The sample comes from a study of cytomegalovirus exposure and HLA in healthy donors. Germline assignment: CDR1 LNHDA and CDR2 SQIVND (reference sequence). The CDR3 length is 16 residues. The J segment lost 3 bases and the V segment lost 7 bases, leaving 8 bases of the junction unmatched. Some clones are missing from TCRdb's copy, which holds only in-frame ones; the method was immunoSEQ multiplex PCR. This repertoire shows over 250,000 clones, approximately 86% found once; its top ten account for about 1%. The origin of this receptor is a woman between 18 and 29 years old in good health and CMV-seronegative. The rearrangement joins TRBV19 to TRBJ2-2; TRBD1 agrees at 10 bases. Sequencing input: PBMCs. In DNA, the CDR3 is TGTGCCAGTAAGACACCGGGACAGGGGTACACCGGGGAGCTGTTTTTT. This encodes CASKTPGQGYTGELFF.